This is a list of T cell receptor beta chains from one sample in a study of blood T cells in healthy people across ages. MiXCR, run by TCRdb on the 5' RACE reads, gives a single entry per CDR3 protein. The data contain 1,800,000 or so distinct CDR3 sequences, about two fifths of them singletons. The specimen sequenced was blood. The receptors were sampled from a human donor in good health. Both conserved end residues are part of each CDR3.

TRBJ2-5 TRBV20-1 CSARRRQGQETQYF
TRBJ2-1 TRBV7-9 CASRGASIQGSEQFF
TRBJ2-1 TRBV15 CATSRMAGGGGYNEQFF
TRBJ1-2 TRBV10-2 CASISQEAGKISNYGYTF
TRBJ2-3 TRBV11-2 CASSPLAGGEGTQYF
TRBJ1-2 TRBV27 CASRIGPSYGYTF
TRBJ2-3 TRBV20-1 CSAGWAWDTQYF
TRBJ2-5 TRBV9 CASSVDSQETQYF
TRBJ2-3 TRBV20-1 CSADGTSGAPPLDTQYF
TRBJ1-1 TRBV12-3/TRBV12-4 CASTFGQGGLAFF
TRBJ1-1 TRBV5-1 CASSILFNRGTEAFF
TRBJ2-5 TRBV7-8 CASSLEMTSEQYF
TRBJ2-3 TRBV7-9 CASSSSNPGRTDTQYF
TRBJ2-3 TRBV20-1 CSARGQDLGAPRKQYF
TRBJ2-1 TRBV29-1 CSVEGLPPNMMYNEQFF
TRBJ2-3 TRBV20-1 CSARLLAGAYTDTQYF
TRBJ2-1 TRBV7-2 CASSLVDWSSYNEQFF
TRBJ2-1 TRBV2 CAIPRDYHNEQFF
TRBJ2-3 TRBV28 CASSLSLDTDTQYF
TRBJ1-3 TRBV7-2 CASSLDTFSGNTIYF